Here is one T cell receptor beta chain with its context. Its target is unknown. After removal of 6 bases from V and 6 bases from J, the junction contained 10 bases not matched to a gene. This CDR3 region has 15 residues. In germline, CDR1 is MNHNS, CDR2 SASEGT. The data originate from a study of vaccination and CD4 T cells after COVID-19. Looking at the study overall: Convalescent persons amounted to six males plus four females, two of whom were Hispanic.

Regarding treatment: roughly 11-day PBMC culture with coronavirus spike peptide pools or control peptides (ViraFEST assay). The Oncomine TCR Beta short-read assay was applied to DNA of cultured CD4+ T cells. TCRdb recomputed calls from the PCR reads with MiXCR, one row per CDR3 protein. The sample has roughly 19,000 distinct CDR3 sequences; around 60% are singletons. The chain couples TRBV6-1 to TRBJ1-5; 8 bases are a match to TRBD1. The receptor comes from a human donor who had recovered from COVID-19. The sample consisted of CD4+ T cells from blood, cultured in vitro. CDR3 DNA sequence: TGTGCCAGCAGCCACGGACAGGGTGAGGGTCAGCCCCAGCATTTT. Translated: CASSHGQGEGQPQHF.